This is a list of T cell receptor beta chains from one sample in a study of beta chain features in type 1 diabetes. The repertoire was sequenced with immunoSEQ multiplex PCR; TCRdb's copy has only in-frame clones and lacks some. The sample yields hundreds of thousands of clones, 15% to 18% seen once. Sequenced input: naive CD4+ T cells from blood. Receptor source: a man younger than 35 in good health. CDR3s include the opening cysteine and the closing phenylalanine or tryptophan. The D gene is left open where the match is weak. For some rows the clone size is stated as once, few or many, or as a class when expanded; others skip it.

clone_size	d_call	v_call	j_call	cdr3_nt	cdr3_aa
once	TRBD1	TRBV18	TRBJ1-2	TGTGCCAGCTCACCGATGCCGGGACAGGGTACTCCCTATGGCTACACCTTC	CASSPMPGQGTPYGYTF
few	.	TRBV18	TRBJ2-2	TGTGCCAGCTCACTTATCCACCGGGCCCAGAACCCGAACACCGGGGAGCTGTTTTTT	CASSLIHRAQNPNTGELFF
.	.	TRBV2	TRBJ2-6	TGTGCCAGCAGTGAAGCTAAGGGGTTGGATGGGGCCAACGTCCTGACTTTC	CASSEAKGLDGANVLTF
few	TRBD2	TRBV18	TRBJ2-7	TGTGCCAGCTCACCAACGATGGGACTAGCGGGAGCTCACGAGCAGTACTTC	CASSPTMGLAGAHEQYF
.	.	TRBV5-4	TRBJ2-1	TGTGCCAGCAGCCAGACCGCGGGCTGGAACAATGAGCAGTTCTTC	CASSQTAGWNNEQFF
few	.	TRBV15	TRBJ1-5	TGTGCCACCAGCAGAGGACGGATTGGACAATCTGCCCAGCATTTT	CATSRGRIGQSAQHF
.	.	TRBV2	TRBJ1-5	TGTGCCAGCGAGGGAGAGCGGCAGCCCCAGCATTTT	CASEGERQPQHF
.	TRBD2	TRBV9	TRBJ2-7	TGTGCCAGCAGCGTAGCCCCTAGCGGAGCTACTTTCGAGCAGTACTTC	CASSVAPSGATFEQYF
.	.	TRBV28	TRBJ1-5	TGTGCCAGCAGTCCCCCCCTGGCGACTATTAATCAGCCCCAGCATTTT	CASSPPLATINQPQHF
few	TRBD2	TRBV7-2	TRBJ2-3	TGTGCCAGCACCGCCACTAGCGGGTCTAGCACAGATACGCAGTATTTT	CASTATSGSSTDTQYF
few	.	TRBV7-2	TRBJ2-1	TGTGCCAGCAGCACTAGTGCAGGGAACTCCCTTTCAAATGAGCAGTTCTTC	CASSTSAGNSLSNEQFF
.	TRBD1	TRBV7-2	TRBJ1-5	TGTGCCAGCAGCAACAGGGGGGGGAATCAGCCCCAGCATTTT	CASSNRGGNQPQHF
.	TRBD1	TRBV9	TRBJ1-1	TGTGCCAGCAGCCCAGGGACAGGGAACACTGAAGCTTTCTTT	CASSPGTGNTEAFF
.	TRBD1	TRBV4-1	TRBJ2-7	TGCGCCAGCAGCCGTTTCGGGACAGGGCGAGACGAGCAGTACTTC	CASSRFGTGRDEQYF
.	.	TRBV5-1	TRBJ1-5	TGCGCCAGCAGCTTGTTCCAGGGCCCGAATCAGCCCCAGCATTTT	CASSLFQGPNQPQHF
few	.	TRBV20-1	TRBJ2-1	TGCAGTGTTGGTACAACGGCGCAGTTCTTC	CSVGTTAQFF
.	.	TRBV5-6	TRBJ1-2	TGTGCCAGCAGCTTGGGACAGATTAACTATGGCTACACCTTC	CASSLGQINYGYTF
.	TRBD1	TRBV7-9	TRBJ1-6	TGTGCCAGCAGCTTAAAAGCAGGGGGAGTCGATTCACCCCTCCACTTT	CASSLKAGGVDSPLHF
few	.	TRBV6-6	TRBJ1-3	TGTGCCATCGCGACGGCCTCTGGAAACACCATATATTTT	CAIATASGNTIYF
.	.	TRBV20-1	TRBJ1-2	TGCAGTGCTATGTTAGGGGTCGGCTACACCTTC	CSAMLGVGYTF
.	TRBD2	TRBV9	TRBJ2-1	TGTGCCAGCAGCGTAGAGGGACTAGCCCACGAGCAGTTCTTC	CASSVEGLAHEQFF
.	.	TRBV13	TRBJ2-6	TGTGCCAGCAGCTTAGGCCAGGGGCGGACCTACTCTGGGGCCAACGTCCTGACTTTC	CASSLGQGRTYSGANVLTF
few	TRBD1	TRBV4-3	TRBJ1-4	TGCGCCAGCAGCCAAGATGGGGGACAGGTAGATGAAAAACTGTTTTTT	CASSQDGGQVDEKLFF
.	.	TRBV4-2	TRBJ2-2	TGTGCCAGCAGCCAACCAGGGGCTTTGGGGGACACCGGGGAGCTGTTTTTT	CASSQPGALGDTGELFF
once	.	TRBV11-1	TRBJ2-3	TGTGCCAGCAGCTTAGCGAGGGGCACAGATACGCAGTATTTT	CASSLARGTDTQYF
few	.	TRBV29-1	TRBJ2-6	TGCAGCGTTGCGGGCTCTGGGGCCAACGTCCTGACTTTC	CSVAGSGANVLTF
.	TRBD1	TRBV7-2	TRBJ1-4	TGTGCCAGCAGCTCCCCGGGACAGGGATCCTCTGGTGAAAAACTGTTTTTT	CASSSPGQGSSGEKLFF
few	.	TRBV6-1	TRBJ2-1	TGTGCCAGCAGTGGTTCGGCGTACAATGAGCAGTTCTTC	CASSGSAYNEQFF
few	.	TRBV5-6	TRBJ2-5	TGTGCCAGCAGCTTGGGGTTGGGCAGACAAGAGACCCAGTACTTC	CASSLGLGRQETQYF
.	.	TRBV4-3	TRBJ1-5	TGCGCCAGCAGCCAAGATCCCCCGTTCTCCAATCAGCCCCAGCATTTT	CASSQDPPFSNQPQHF
few	.	TRBV7-2	TRBJ2-2	TGTGCCAGCAGCTTAACCTTCTTGTCAACCACCGGGGAGCTGTTTTTT	CASSLTFLSTTGELFF
.	.	TRBV7-9	TRBJ1-3	TGTGCCAGCAGCTCCCAGGAAAGCTCTGGAAACACCATATATTTT	CASSSQESSGNTIYF
.	.	TRBV10-3	TRBJ2-3	TGTGCCATCAGTGAGTTGAGTGTAGATACGCAGTATTTT	CAISELSVDTQYF
.	.	TRBV7-9	TRBJ1-1	TGTGCCAGCAGCTTAAAACAGATGAACACTGAAGCTTTCTTT	CASSLKQMNTEAFF
.	TRBD2	TRBV9	TRBJ2-2	TGTGCCAGCAGCGTAGGTAGTAGCGGGAGTTACACCGGGGAGCTGTTTTTT	CASSVGSSGSYTGELFF
few	.	TRBV9	TRBJ1-4	TGTGCCAGCAGCGTGGGCCCGGCTCCCTCAACTAATGAAAAACTGTTTTTT	CASSVGPAPSTNEKLFF
.	.	TRBV2	TRBJ2-5	TGTGCCAGCAGCCAACCTAGGGAGACCCAGTACTTC	CASSQPRETQYF
.	.	TRBV15	TRBJ2-1	TGTGCCATCCCCGGGGCCCCCAGCTCCTACAATGAGCAGTTCTTC	CAIPGAPSSYNEQFF
.	.	TRBV28	TRBJ1-1	TGTGCCAGCAGTTTAACCAGGGGCCCTGAAGCTTTCTTT	CASSLTRGPEAFF
few	.	TRBV7-2	TRBJ2-7	TGTGCCAGCAGCTTAGGTAGGGGCGAGCAGTACTTC	CASSLGRGEQYF
.	.	TRBV28	TRBJ2-2	TGTGCCAGCATGGAAGCACAGTCAAACACCGGGGAGCTGTTTTTT	CASMEAQSNTGELFF
.	TRBD2	TRBV10-3	TRBJ2-1	TGTGCCATCAGTGAGGGCCTCGGGGGGTATGAGCAGTTCTTC	CAISEGLGGYEQFF
few	TRBD1	TRBV6-6	TRBJ1-1	TGTGCCAGCAGTCCCTCCGGCAGGGGGCGCGAAGCTTTCTTT	CASSPSGRGREAFF
.	TRBD2	TRBV7-2	TRBJ2-5	TGTGCCAGCAGCCGTCAAGGGACTAGCGGGGAGACCCAGTACTTC	CASSRQGTSGETQYF
few	.	TRBV29-1	TRBJ2-5	TGCAGCGTTGGCGGGCAGGGTAGGACCCAGTACTTC	CSVGGQGRTQYF
few	TRBD2	TRBV4-2	TRBJ2-7	TGTGCCAGCAGGGGGACCGGGACTAGCGGAACCTCCTACGAGCAGTACTTC	CASRGTGTSGTSYEQYF
.	.	TRBV7-2	TRBJ1-5	TGTGCCAGCAGCTTAGCGTGGGGGGGCAATCAGCCCCAGCATTTT	CASSLAWGGNQPQHF
.	.	TRBV19	TRBJ2-3	TGTGCCAGTAGTATTGCAGATACGCAGTATTTT	CASSIADTQYF
.	TRBD1	TRBV7-2	TRBJ1-1	TGTGCCAGCAGCTTAGTGGGGCAGGGGGCGCGCGGCACTGAAGCTTTCTTT	CASSLVGQGARGTEAFF
few	TRBD1	TRBV28	TRBJ1-2	TGTGCCAGCAGGCGTTCGGGACAGGGAAATGGCTACACCTTC	CASRRSGQGNGYTF
.	.	TRBV28	TRBJ1-5	TGTGCCAGCAGTCTAGGACAGCGACCGAATCAGCCCCAGCATTTT	CASSLGQRPNQPQHF
few	.	TRBV5-6	TRBJ2-3	TGTGCCAGCAGCTTGCGTACTCCAGGCACAGATACGCAGTATTTT	CASSLRTPGTDTQYF
few	.	TRBV5-1	TRBJ1-2	TGCGCCAGCAGCTTGGAGAACTATGGCTACACCTTC	CASSLENYGYTF
few	.	TRBV5-6	TRBJ2-6	TGTGCCAGCAGCTCCGGGTCACACTCTGGGGCCAACGTCCTGACTTTC	CASSSGSHSGANVLTF
few	.	TRBV19	TRBJ1-1	TGTGCCAGTAGTATGTCATCATATGAAGCTTTCTTT	CASSMSSYEAFF
few	TRBD1	TRBV4-1	TRBJ1-6	TGCGCCAGCAGCCAACCGGGACAGGGGAATTCACCCCTCCACTTT	CASSQPGQGNSPLHF
.	.	TRBV9	TRBJ1-1	TGTGCCAGCAGCGTGGGTGAGGCCGAAGCTTTCTTT	CASSVGEAEAFF
.	TRBD1	TRBV28	TRBJ2-7	TGTGCCAGCAGTCAAGGACAGGAACTGTACGAGCAGTACTTC	CASSQGQELYEQYF
few	.	TRBV5-1	TRBJ1-2	TGCGCCAGCAGCCCGTACGGCGCCAACTATGGCTACACCTTC	CASSPYGANYGYTF
.	.	TRBV25-1	TRBJ2-7	TGTGCCAGCCGCCTTTCGGGATCCTACGAGCAGTACTTC	CASRLSGSYEQYF